The rows below give T cell receptor beta chains drawn from one sample of a study of cytomegalovirus exposure and HLA in healthy donors. Generated by immunoSEQ multiplex PCR, the TCRdb table keeps only in-frame clones and is missing some. The table has over 150,000 clones, roughly nine tenths seen once; the top ten hold about 9.4%. The sequenced sample consisted of PBMCs. These receptors came from a woman under 30 in good health and CMV-seropositive. Each CDR3 is given with its conserved first and last residue. A D gene is named only where the DNA matches it firmly. The listing skips clone size in some rows; elsewhere it reads once, few, many or a size class.

clone_size: -; j_call: TRBJ1-5; v_call: TRBV6-5; d_call: -; cdr3_aa: CASRRDSYSNQPQHF; cdr3_nt: TGTGCCAGCAGGAGAGACAGTTATAGCAATCAGCCCCAGCATTTT
clone_size: -; j_call: TRBJ2-1; v_call: TRBV5-8; d_call: -; cdr3_aa: CASSPMERTYNEQFF; cdr3_nt: TGTGCCAGCAGCCCCATGGAGCGCACCTACAATGAGCAGTTCTTC
clone_size: -; j_call: TRBJ2-7; v_call: TRBV10-3; d_call: -; cdr3_aa: CAIGGGPRDEQYF; cdr3_nt: TGTGCCATTGGGGGAGGACCCCGCGACGAGCAGTACTTC
clone_size: -; j_call: TRBJ1-4; v_call: TRBV19; d_call: -; cdr3_aa: CASSMNRNEKLFF; cdr3_nt: TGTGCCAGTAGTATGAACAGGAATGAAAAACTGTTTTTT
clone_size: -; j_call: TRBJ2-3; v_call: TRBV5-1; d_call: TRBD1; cdr3_aa: CASSLGTGGGTDTQYF; cdr3_nt: TGCGCCAGCAGCCTAGGGACAGGGGGCGGCACAGATACGCAGTATTTT
clone_size: -; j_call: TRBJ1-2; v_call: TRBV20-1; d_call: -; cdr3_aa: CSADSYGYTF; cdr3_nt: TGCAGTGCTGACAGCTATGGCTACACCTTC
clone_size: -; j_call: TRBJ2-7; v_call: TRBV27; d_call: TRBD1; cdr3_aa: CASSLTGDAYEQYF; cdr3_nt: TGTGCCAGCAGTTTAACAGGGGACGCCTACGAGCAGTACTTC
clone_size: -; j_call: TRBJ2-7; v_call: TRBV7-2; d_call: TRBD2; cdr3_aa: CASSIGTSGSGYEQYF; cdr3_nt: TGTGCCAGCAGCATTGGGACTAGCGGGAGTGGGTACGAGCAGTACTTC
clone_size: once; j_call: TRBJ1-5; v_call: TRBV2; d_call: -; cdr3_aa: CASNDRGLGNQPQHF; cdr3_nt: TGTGCCAGCAACGACCGGGGTTTGGGCAATCAGCCCCAGCATTTT
clone_size: -; j_call: TRBJ2-7; v_call: TRBV7-2; d_call: -; cdr3_aa: CASSLRLGDEQYF; cdr3_nt: TGTGCCAGCAGCTTAAGGCTCGGGGACGAGCAGTACTTC
clone_size: -; j_call: TRBJ1-2; v_call: TRBV7-2; d_call: -; cdr3_aa: CASSWQTQFYGYTF; cdr3_nt: TGTGCCAGCAGCTGGCAGACACAATTCTATGGCTACACCTTC
clone_size: -; j_call: TRBJ1-1; v_call: TRBV2; d_call: -; cdr3_aa: CASSLEDRVNTEAFF; cdr3_nt: TGTGCCAGCAGTCTCGAGGACAGAGTGAACACTGAAGCTTTCTTT
clone_size: -; j_call: TRBJ2-1; v_call: TRBV7-9; d_call: -; cdr3_aa: CASSQRVYNEQFF; cdr3_nt: TGTGCCAGCAGTCAGCGGGTTTACAATGAGCAGTTCTTC
clone_size: -; j_call: TRBJ2-1; v_call: TRBV2; d_call: -; cdr3_aa: CASSSLGDWQFF; cdr3_nt: TGTGCCAGCAGTTCTTTGGGGGACTGGCAGTTCTTC
clone_size: once; j_call: TRBJ2-7; v_call: TRBV28; d_call: TRBD2; cdr3_aa: CASTPGLARHEQYF; cdr3_nt: TGTGCCAGCACACCCGGACTAGCGAGGCACGAGCAGTACTTC
clone_size: -; j_call: TRBJ2-7; v_call: TRBV19; d_call: TRBD1; cdr3_aa: CASKYGTGVHEQYF; cdr3_nt: TGTGCCAGTAAATATGGGACAGGGGTCCACGAGCAGTACTTC
clone_size: -; j_call: TRBJ2-3; v_call: TRBV7-2; d_call: TRBD2; cdr3_aa: CASSIPGGTQYF; cdr3_nt: TGTGCCAGCTCCATCCCGGGAGGTACGCAGTATTTT
clone_size: -; j_call: TRBJ1-1; v_call: TRBV4-1; d_call: -; cdr3_aa: CASSQDGLNTEAFF; cdr3_nt: TGCGCCAGCAGCCAAGATGGCCTGAACACTGAAGCTTTCTTT
clone_size: -; j_call: TRBJ2-7; v_call: TRBV28; d_call: TRBD1; cdr3_aa: CASSLPTYRGKYEQYF; cdr3_nt: TGTGCCAGCAGTTTACCCACCTACAGGGGAAAATACGAGCAGTACTTC
clone_size: -; j_call: TRBJ2-3; v_call: TRBV7-9; d_call: TRBD1; cdr3_aa: CASSVDRGSDTQYF; cdr3_nt: TGTGCCAGCAGCGTCGACAGGGGTTCAGATACGCAGTATTTT
clone_size: once; j_call: TRBJ2-7; v_call: TRBV9; d_call: TRBD1; cdr3_aa: CASSPLRDRGTNEQYF; cdr3_nt: TGTGCCAGCAGCCCCCTCAGGGACAGGGGCACGAACGAGCAGTACTTC
clone_size: -; j_call: TRBJ1-3; v_call: TRBV9; d_call: -; cdr3_aa: CASSVEVGGNTIYF; cdr3_nt: TGTGCCAGCAGCGTAGAGGTGGGGGGGAACACCATATATTTT
clone_size: -; j_call: TRBJ2-5; v_call: TRBV2; d_call: -; cdr3_aa: CASLREGGETQYF; cdr3_nt: TGTGCCAGCTTGAGGGAGGGGGGCGAGACCCAGTACTTC
clone_size: -; j_call: TRBJ2-3; v_call: TRBV6-1; d_call: TRBD2; cdr3_aa: CATVTSGTDTQYF; cdr3_nt: TGTGCCACCGTCACTAGCGGCACAGATACGCAGTATTTT
clone_size: -; j_call: TRBJ2-1; v_call: TRBV7-3; d_call: -; cdr3_aa: CASSFRESNEQFF; cdr3_nt: TGTGCCAGCAGCTTCCGGGAGTCCAATGAGCAGTTCTTC
clone_size: -; j_call: TRBJ2-7; v_call: TRBV4-1; d_call: TRBD2; cdr3_aa: CASSQALAGGSYEQYF; cdr3_nt: TGCGCCAGCAGCCAAGCACTAGCGGGAGGATCCTACGAGCAGTACTTC
clone_size: -; j_call: TRBJ2-7; v_call: TRBV4-2; d_call: TRBD1; cdr3_aa: CASSQGTGDYEQYF; cdr3_nt: TGTGCCAGCAGCCAAGGGACAGGGGACTACGAGCAGTACTTC
clone_size: -; j_call: TRBJ2-1; v_call: TRBV11-2; d_call: TRBD2; cdr3_aa: CASSSTSGKGRQFF; cdr3_nt: TGTGCCAGCAGCTCGACTAGCGGGAAGGGGAGGCAGTTCTTC
clone_size: -; j_call: TRBJ2-7; v_call: TRBV19; d_call: -; cdr3_aa: CASSRGLSYEQYF; cdr3_nt: TGTGCCAGTAGTAGAGGCCTCTCCTACGAGCAGTACTTC
clone_size: -; j_call: TRBJ2-5; v_call: TRBV28; d_call: -; cdr3_aa: CASSLVRGLYTSQYF; cdr3_nt: TGTGCCAGCAGCCTCGTGCGGGGACTGTATACGTCCCAGTACTTC
clone_size: -; j_call: TRBJ1-2; v_call: TRBV5-4; d_call: -; cdr3_aa: CASSLGGGSTSRYGYTF; cdr3_nt: TGTGCCAGCAGCTTGGGGGGAGGTTCCACTTCGAGGTATGGCTACACCTTC
clone_size: -; j_call: TRBJ1-1; v_call: TRBV27; d_call: -; cdr3_aa: CASKDTMNTEAFF; cdr3_nt: TGTGCCAGCAAAGACACGATGAACACTGAAGCTTTCTTT
clone_size: -; j_call: TRBJ1-5; v_call: TRBV4-1; d_call: TRBD1; cdr3_aa: CASSQGWTGGNQPQHF; cdr3_nt: TGCGCCAGCAGCCAGGGGTGGACAGGGGGCAATCAGCCCCAGCATTTT
clone_size: -; j_call: TRBJ2-1; v_call: TRBV7-9; d_call: -; cdr3_aa: CASSRPGLNEQFF; cdr3_nt: TGTGCCAGCAGCCGCCCAGGGTTAAATGAGCAGTTCTTC
clone_size: -; j_call: TRBJ2-7; v_call: TRBV7-3; d_call: TRBD1; cdr3_aa: CASSLRRGPPFEQYF; cdr3_nt: TGTGCCAGCAGTCTCCGTAGGGGGCCCCCTTTCGAGCAGTACTTC
clone_size: -; j_call: TRBJ1-4; v_call: TRBV7-9; d_call: TRBD1; cdr3_aa: CASSLDRAVVEKLFF; cdr3_nt: TGTGCCAGCAGCCTTGACAGGGCAGTGGTGGAAAAACTGTTTTTT
clone_size: -; j_call: TRBJ2-3; v_call: TRBV11-1; d_call: -; cdr3_aa: CASSFRTGDTQYF; cdr3_nt: TGTGCCAGCAGCTTCCGGACGGGGGATACGCAGTATTTT